This TCR beta chain was recovered during a study of identical twins. Study outcomes and limitations: Models underestimated out-of-frame TCR alpha sharing in monozygotic twins. Zero-insertion analyses might be partly confounded by invariant T cells like MAIT and iNKT. A lower insertion count was a feature of abundant cord blood beta clonotypes, with no such feature in memory repertoires.

TCRdb called the 5' RACE reads again in MiXCR, with one record for every CDR3 protein. This sample has some 900,000 distinct CDR3 sequences; more than 9% occur once, and the top ten carry about 1.5%. The V end was cut by 5 bases, the J end by 1 base, with 14 bases between. Germline V lookup: CDR1 PRHDT, CDR2 FYEKMQ (reference sequence). The length of the CDR3 is 15 residues. Turning to this clonotype: As yet, its antigen is unknown.

These sequences were also reported in another study, on yellow fever vaccine responses in identical twins. As that report states: A vaccine T cell response that seemed partly convergent and partly personalized was reported in twins.

V is TRBV13 and J is TRBJ1-1, with D hard to call. The receptor's source is a woman aged 18-30 years in good health. Source material: PBMCs. The CDR3 region is CASSAPGYRNTEAFF. The CDR3 DNA reads as TGTGCCAGCAGCGCCCCAGGATATCGGAACACTGAAGCTTTCTTT.